This T cell receptor (beta chain) was observed in a study of blood T cell repertoires in COVID-19. Study in general: Spain, Italy and the United States supplied samples that represented acute and convalescent COVID-19. T cells, B-cell-depleted T cells, or PBMCs supplied cDNA or gDNA.

The Seattle patients joined while their infection was active and were tracked longitudinally afterward. As originally analysed: Estimation of nucleated cell counts was performed using reference gene primer amplification. Here immunoSEQ multiplex PCR was the method, and the copy in TCRdb shows in-frame clones only, minus some. V, J and clone size are those of that table, while D and trimming were read from the DNA. The sample carries over 150,000 clones, approximately 91% recorded once. V was pared by 5 bases and J by 6 bases, with 9 bases of the junction left unmatched. The CDR3 contains 14 residues. Germline assignment: CDR1 MDHEN and CDR2 SYDVKM.

This clonotype was obtained from a man aged 18 to 29 with COVID-19, enrolled during active disease. Sequencing was carried out using peripheral blood. The chain is built from TRBV28 and TRBJ1-2, with 7 positions matching TRBD1. The CDR3 loop reads CASSPLGGDDGYTF. The CDR3 region has the DNA TGTGCCAGCAGTCCCTTAGGGGGCGACGATGGCTACACCTTC.